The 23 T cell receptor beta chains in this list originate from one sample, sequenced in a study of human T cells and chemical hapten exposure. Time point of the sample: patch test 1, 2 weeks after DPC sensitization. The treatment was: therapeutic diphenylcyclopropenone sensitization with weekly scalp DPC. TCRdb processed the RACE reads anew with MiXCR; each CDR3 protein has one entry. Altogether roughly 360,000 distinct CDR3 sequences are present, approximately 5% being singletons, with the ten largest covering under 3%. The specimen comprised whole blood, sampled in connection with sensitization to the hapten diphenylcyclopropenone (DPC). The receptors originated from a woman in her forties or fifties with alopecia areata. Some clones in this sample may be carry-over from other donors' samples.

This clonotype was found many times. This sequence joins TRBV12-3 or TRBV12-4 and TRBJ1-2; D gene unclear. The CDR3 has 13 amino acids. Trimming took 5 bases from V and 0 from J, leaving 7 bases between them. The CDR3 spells CASSRGTNYGYTF. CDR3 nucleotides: TGTGCCAGCAGTCGCGGGACTAACTATGGCTACACCTTC.

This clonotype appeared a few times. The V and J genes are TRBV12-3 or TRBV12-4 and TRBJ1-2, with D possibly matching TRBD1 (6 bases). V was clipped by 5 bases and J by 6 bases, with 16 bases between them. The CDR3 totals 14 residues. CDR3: CASSPSWGANGYTF. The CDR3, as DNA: TGTGCCAGCAGTCCCTCGTGGGGGGCGAATGGCTACACCTTC.

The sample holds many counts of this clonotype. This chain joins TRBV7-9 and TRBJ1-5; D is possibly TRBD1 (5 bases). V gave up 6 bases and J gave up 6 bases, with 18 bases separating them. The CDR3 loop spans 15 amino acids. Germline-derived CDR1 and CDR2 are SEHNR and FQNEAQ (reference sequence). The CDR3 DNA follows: TGTGCCAGCAGTGAGGGGTCCGTTCGAACTCAGCCCCAGCATTTT. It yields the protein CASSEGSVRTQPQHF.

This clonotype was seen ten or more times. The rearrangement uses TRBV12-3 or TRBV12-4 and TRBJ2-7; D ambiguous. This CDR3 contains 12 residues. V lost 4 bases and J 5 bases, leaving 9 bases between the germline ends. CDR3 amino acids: CASSYGVDEQYF. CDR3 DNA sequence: TGTGCCAGCAGTTACGGCGTGGACGAGCAGTACTTC.

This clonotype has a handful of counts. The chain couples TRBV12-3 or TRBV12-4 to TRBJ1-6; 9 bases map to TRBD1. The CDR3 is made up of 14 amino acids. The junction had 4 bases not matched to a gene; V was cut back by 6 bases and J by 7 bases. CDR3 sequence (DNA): TGTGCCAGCAGCGCCGGGACAGGGAATTCACCCCTCCACTTT. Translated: CASSAGTGNSPLHF.

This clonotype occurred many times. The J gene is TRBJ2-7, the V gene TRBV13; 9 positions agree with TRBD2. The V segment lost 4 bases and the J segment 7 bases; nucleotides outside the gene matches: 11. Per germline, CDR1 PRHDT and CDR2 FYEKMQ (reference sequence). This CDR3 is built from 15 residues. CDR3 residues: CASSSPRGGAEEQYF. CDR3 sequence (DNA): TGTGCCAGCAGCTCTCCCCGCGGGGGGGCGGAAGAGCAGTACTTC. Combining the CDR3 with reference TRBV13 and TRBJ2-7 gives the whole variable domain AAGVIQSPRHLIKEKRETATLKCYPIPRHDTVYWYQQGPGQDPQFLISFYEKMQSDKGSIPDRFSAQQFSDYHSELNMSSLELGDSALYFCASSSPRGGAEEQYFGPGTRLTVT.

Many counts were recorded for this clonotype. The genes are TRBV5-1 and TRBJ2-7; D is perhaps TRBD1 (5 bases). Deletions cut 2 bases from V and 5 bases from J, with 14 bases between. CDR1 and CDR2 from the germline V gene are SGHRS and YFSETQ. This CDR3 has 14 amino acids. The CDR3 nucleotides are TGCGCCAGCAGCTTAGGCGCTAGGGGCAACGAGCAGTACTTC. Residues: CASSLGARGNEQYF.

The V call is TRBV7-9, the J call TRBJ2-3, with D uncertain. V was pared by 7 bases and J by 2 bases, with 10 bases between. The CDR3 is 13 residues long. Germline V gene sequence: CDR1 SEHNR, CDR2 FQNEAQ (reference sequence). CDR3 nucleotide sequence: TGTGCCAGCACCAGCTGGGACACAGATACGCAGTATTTT. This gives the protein CASTSWDTDTQYF.

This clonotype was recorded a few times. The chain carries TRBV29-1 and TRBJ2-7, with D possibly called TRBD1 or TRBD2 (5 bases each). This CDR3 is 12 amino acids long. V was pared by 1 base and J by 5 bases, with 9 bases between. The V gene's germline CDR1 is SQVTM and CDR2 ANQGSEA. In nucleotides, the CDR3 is TGCAGCGTTGAAGGAGGGGCCCACGAGCAGTACTTC. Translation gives CSVEGGAHEQYF.

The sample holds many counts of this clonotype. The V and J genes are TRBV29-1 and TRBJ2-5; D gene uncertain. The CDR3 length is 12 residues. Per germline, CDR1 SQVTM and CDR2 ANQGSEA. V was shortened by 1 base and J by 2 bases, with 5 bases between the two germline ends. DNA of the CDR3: TGCAGCGTTGAAGTAGGACAAGAGACCCAGTACTTC. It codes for CSVEVGQETQYF.

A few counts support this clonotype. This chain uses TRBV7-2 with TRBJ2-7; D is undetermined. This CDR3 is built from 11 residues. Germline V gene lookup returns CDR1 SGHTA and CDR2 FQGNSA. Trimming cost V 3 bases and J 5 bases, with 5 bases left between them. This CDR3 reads CASSFLNEQYF. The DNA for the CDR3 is TGTGCCAGCAGCTTTCTTAACGAGCAGTACTTC. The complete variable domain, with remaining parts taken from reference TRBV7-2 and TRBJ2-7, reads GAGVSQSPSNKVTEKGKDVELRCDPISGHTALYWYRQSLGQGLEFLIYFQGNSAPDKSGLPSDRFSAERTGGSVSTLTIQRTQQEDSAVYLCASSFLNEQYFGPGTRLTVT.

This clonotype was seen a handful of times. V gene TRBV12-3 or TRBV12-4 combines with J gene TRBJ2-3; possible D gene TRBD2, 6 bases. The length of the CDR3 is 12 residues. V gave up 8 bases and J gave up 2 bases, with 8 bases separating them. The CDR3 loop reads CASGGYTDTQYF. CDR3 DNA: TGTGCCAGCGGAGGGTACACAGATACGCAGTATTTT.

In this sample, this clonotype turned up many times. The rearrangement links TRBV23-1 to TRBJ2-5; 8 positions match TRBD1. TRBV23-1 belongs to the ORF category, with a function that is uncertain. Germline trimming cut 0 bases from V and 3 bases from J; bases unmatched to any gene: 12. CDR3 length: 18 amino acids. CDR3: CASSQSRQGQTTEETQYF. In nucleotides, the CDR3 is TGCGCCAGCAGTCAATCGCGACAGGGGCAAACAACTGAAGAGACCCAGTACTTC.

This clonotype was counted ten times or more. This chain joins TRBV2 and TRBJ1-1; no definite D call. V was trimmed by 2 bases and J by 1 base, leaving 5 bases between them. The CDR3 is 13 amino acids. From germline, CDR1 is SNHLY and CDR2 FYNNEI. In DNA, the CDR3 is TGTGCCAGCAGTGAATTTGGGAACACTGAAGCTTTCTTT. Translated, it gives CASSEFGNTEAFF.

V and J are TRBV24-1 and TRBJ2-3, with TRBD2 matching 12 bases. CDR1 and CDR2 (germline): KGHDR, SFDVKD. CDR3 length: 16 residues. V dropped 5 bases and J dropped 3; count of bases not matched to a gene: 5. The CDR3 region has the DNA TGTGCCACCAGTGGACTAGCGGGAGTTGTAACAGATACGCAGTATTTT. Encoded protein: CATSGLAGVVTDTQYF.

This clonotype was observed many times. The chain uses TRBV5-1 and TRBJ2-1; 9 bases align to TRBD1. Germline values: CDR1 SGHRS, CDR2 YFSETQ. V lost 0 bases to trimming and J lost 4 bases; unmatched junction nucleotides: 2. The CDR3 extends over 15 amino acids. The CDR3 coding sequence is TGCGCCAGCAGCTTGGACAGGGGGCCGTACAATGAGCAGTTCTTC. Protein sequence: CASSLDRGPYNEQFF.

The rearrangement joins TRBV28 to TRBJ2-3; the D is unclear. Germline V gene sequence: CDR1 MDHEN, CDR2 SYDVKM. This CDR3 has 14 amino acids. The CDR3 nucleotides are TGTGCGGTCCCCAGCGAGATGGGGACAGATACGCAGTATTTT. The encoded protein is CAVPSEMGTDTQYF.

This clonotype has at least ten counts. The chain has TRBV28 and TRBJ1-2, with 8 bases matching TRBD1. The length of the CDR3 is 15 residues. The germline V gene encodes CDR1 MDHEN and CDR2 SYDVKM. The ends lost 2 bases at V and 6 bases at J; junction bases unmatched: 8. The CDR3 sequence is CASSLRQGAGNGYTF. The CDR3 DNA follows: TGTGCCAGCAGTTTAAGGCAGGGGGCCGGGAATGGCTACACCTTC.

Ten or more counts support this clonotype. Here the CDR3 reads CASSPPDTPDTQYF. CDR3 in DNA: TGTGCCAGCTCACCACCCGACACTCCAGATACGCAGTATTTT. The chain has TRBV18 and TRBJ2-3, with D uncertain. CDR3 length equals 14 residues. Germline assignment: CDR1 KGHSH and CDR2 LQKENI. V shed 0 bases and J shed 4 bases, with 8 bases lying between them.

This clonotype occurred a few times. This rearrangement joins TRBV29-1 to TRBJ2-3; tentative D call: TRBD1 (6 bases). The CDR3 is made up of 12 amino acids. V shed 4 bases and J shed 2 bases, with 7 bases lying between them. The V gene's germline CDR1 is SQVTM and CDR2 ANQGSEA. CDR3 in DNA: TGCAGCGTTGGACAGGCCACAGATACGCAGTATTTT. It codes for CSVGQATDTQYF.

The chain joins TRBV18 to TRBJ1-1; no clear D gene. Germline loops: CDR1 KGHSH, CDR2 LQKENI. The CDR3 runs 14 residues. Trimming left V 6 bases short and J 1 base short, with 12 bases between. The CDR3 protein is CASSRGGANTEAFF. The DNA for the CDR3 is TGTGCCAGCTCCCGGGGAGGCGCGAACACTGAAGCTTTCTTT.

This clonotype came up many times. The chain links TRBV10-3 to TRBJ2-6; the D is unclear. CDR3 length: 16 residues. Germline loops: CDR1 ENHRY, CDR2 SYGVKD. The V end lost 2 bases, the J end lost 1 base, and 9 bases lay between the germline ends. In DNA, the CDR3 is TGTGCCATCAGTGAGCGGGCGGCTTCTGGGGCCAACGTCCTGACTTTC. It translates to CAISERAASGANVLTF.

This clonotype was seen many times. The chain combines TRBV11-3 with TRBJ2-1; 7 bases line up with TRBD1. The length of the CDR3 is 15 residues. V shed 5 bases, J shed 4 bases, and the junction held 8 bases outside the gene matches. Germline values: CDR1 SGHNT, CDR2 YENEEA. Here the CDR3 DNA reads TGTGCCAGCAGCATCGACAGGGCCTCGTACAATGAGCAGTTCTTC. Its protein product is CASSIDRASYNEQFF.